This T cell receptor beta chain originates from a study of blood T cell repertoires in COVID-19. Overall study context: From T cells, B-cell-depleted T cells, or PBMCs came the material, which was cDNA or gDNA.

The CDR3 totals 13 residues. Between the trimmed V and J ends, which lost 3 bases and 5 bases, there was a span of 10 bases. Profiled with immunoSEQ multiplex PCR; TCRdb holds only in-frame clones, not every one. The sample records 150,000 to 200,000 clones, roughly 83% being singletons. This clonotype was obtained from a human donor in a cohort sampled during active COVID-19. The chain employs TRBV12-3 or TRBV12-4 and TRBJ1-2; no clear D gene. The material sequenced was peripheral blood. CDR3: CASSLRIQYGYTF. The CDR3 region has the DNA TGTGCCAGCAGTTTGAGGATCCAATATGGCTACACCTTC.